A single sample gave rise to the 28 T cell receptor beta chains below, sequenced in a study of T-cell memory formation after mild COVID-19. Each CDR3 protein gets one entry after TCRdb re-called the 5' RACE reads with MiXCR. The sample holds 250,000 or so distinct CDR3 sequences, about a sixth seen once. The material sequenced was PBMCs or a T cell subset sorted from them (not recorded which). The origin of the receptors is a man between 18 and 35 years old who had mild COVID-19 (a few samples of this study predate the infection). Cell type and time point are not known.

This clonotype showed up many times. The chain has TRBV29-1 and TRBJ2-1, with D possibly matching TRBD1 (5 bases). The CDR3 consists of 13 residues. V was cut by 4 bases and J by 3 bases, with 10 bases left in between. The V gene's germline CDR1 is SQVTM and CDR2 ANQGSEA. The chain's CDR3 is CSVAQGFYNEQFF. Written as DNA, the CDR3 is TGCAGCGTTGCTCAGGGATTCTACAATGAGCAGTTCTTC.

This clonotype has more than one count but fewer than ten. The chain links TRBV9 to TRBJ2-3; D perhaps matches TRBD2 (6 bases). Per germline, CDR1 SGDLS and CDR2 YYNGEE. The CDR3 has 16 amino acids. With 0 bases removed from V and 2 bases from J, the gap between germline ends came to 13 bases. The DNA for the CDR3 is TGTGCCAGCAGCGTAGCCGGAGGGACCAACACAGATACGCAGTATTTT. Translated, it gives CASSVAGGTNTDTQYF. The variable domain in full, completed from reference TRBV9 and TRBJ2-3, reads DSGVTQTPKHLITATGQRVTLRCSPRSGDLSVYWYQQSLDQGLQFLIQYYNGEERAKGNILERFSAQQFPDLHSELNLSSLELGDSALYFCASSVAGGTNTDTQYFGPGTRLTVL.

The genes are TRBV6-2 or TRBV6-3 and TRBJ1-6; D gene uncertain. The germline CDR1 and CDR2 sequences are MNHEY and SVGEGT. The CDR3 covers 18 residues. Trimming removed 2 bases at V and 0 bases at J, with 14 bases between. Written as DNA, the CDR3 is TGTGCCAGCAGTTACCGGGCAGGCGGGAGCTCCTATAATTCACCCCTCCACTTT. This translates into CASSYRAGGSSYNSPLHF.

The chain has TRBV14 and TRBJ2-2; D is unclear. The ends were cut back, 5 bases at V and 0 bases at J, with 10 bases in the middle. The CDR3 consists of 15 residues. Germline values: CDR1 SGHDN, CDR2 FVKESK. The CDR3 here is CASSSAYPNTGELFF. Here the CDR3 DNA reads TGTGCCAGCAGCTCAGCCTACCCGAACACCGGGGAGCTGTTTTTT.

This clonotype showed up just a few times. The chain combines TRBV6-2 or TRBV6-3 with TRBJ2-1; D may be TRBD2 (7 bases). The germline V gene has CDR1 MNHEY and CDR2 SVGEGT. Trimming pared 0 bases from V and 5 bases from J, leaving 14 bases between. The CDR3 sequence is 16 residues long. This chain's CDR3 is CASSYSFQGTNNEQFF. The CDR3 DNA reads TGTGCCAGCAGTTACTCTTTCCAGGGGACTAACAATGAGCAGTTCTTC.

This clonotype was seen only a few times. The chain carries TRBV6-2 or TRBV6-3 and TRBJ2-7; 7 bases fit TRBD1. J lost 2 bases, V lost 4 bases, and 5 bases had no gene match. Germline V lookup: CDR1 MNHEY, CDR2 SVGEGT. The CDR3 is 14 residues long. The CDR3 DNA sequence: TGTGCCAGCAGTTTGGACGGACAGGCCTACGAGCAGTACGTC. This codes for CASSLDGQAYEQYV.

V usage is TRBV6-5 and J usage is TRBJ1-1; 7 nucleotides align to TRBD1. Trimming took 4 bases from V and 6 from J; bases not matched to a gene: 8. Germline loops: CDR1 MNHEY, CDR2 SVGAGI. This CDR3 has 14 residues. As DNA, the CDR3 is TGTGCCAGCAGTTTCGGCAGGGGGATCGCTGAAGCTTTCTTT. This encodes CASSFGRGIAEAFF.

This clonotype appeared many times. The V gene is TRBV7-3, the J gene TRBJ1-1, with TRBD1 matching 12 bases. V gave up 0 bases and J gave up 3 bases; unmatched junction bases: 5. Germline V CDR1 and CDR2: SGHTA, FQGTGA. This CDR3 contains 17 residues. CDR3 amino acids: CASSLTGQGALDTEAFF. The CDR3 coding sequence is TGTGCCAGCAGCTTAACGGGACAGGGGGCGCTGGACACTGAAGCTTTCTTT.

This clonotype was seen more than once but under ten times. V is TRBV10-3 and J is TRBJ2-7; D unclear. With 0 bases removed from V and 6 bases from J, the gap between germline ends came to 12 bases. The V gene's germline CDR1 is ENHRY and CDR2 SYGVKD. This CDR3 comprises 14 residues. The CDR3 here is CAISESGQLPEQYV. Here the CDR3 DNA reads TGTGCCATCAGTGAGTCCGGGCAGCTTCCCGAGCAGTACGTC.

This clonotype was seen a handful of times. The CDR3 sequence is CATSRTLHRTLNTEAFF. CDR3 DNA: TGTGCCACCAGCAGAACTCTCCATAGAACTTTGAACACTGAAGCTTTCTTT. The V and J genes are TRBV15 and TRBJ1-1, with D uncertain. Germline CDR1 LNHNV, CDR2 YYDKDF (reference sequence). The CDR3 is 17 amino acids. Trimming stripped 2 bases from V and 0 bases from J, with 16 bases between.

The rearrangement joins TRBV5-6 to TRBJ1-5; possibly TRBD1 for D (6 bases). The CDR3 sequence is 14 residues long. Germline loops: CDR1 SGHDT, CDR2 YYEEEE. Trimming took off 4 bases at V and 5 bases at J, with 13 bases between the two ends. CDR3 region: CASSLGRGDQPQHF. CDR3 coding DNA: TGTGCCAGCAGCCTCGGAAGGGGGGATCAGCCCCAGCATTTT.

Only a few counts were recorded for this clonotype. The rearrangement uses TRBV6-5 and TRBJ1-3; D is unclear. Trimming cost V 6 bases and J 5 bases, with 11 bases left between them. CDR3 size: 13 residues. Germline V gene lookup returns CDR1 MNHEY and CDR2 SVGAGI. The CDR3 sequence: CASRGSRRNTIYF. The CDR3 DNA reads TGTGCCAGCAGGGGTAGTCGTCGAAACACCATATATTTT.

This clonotype was detected only a few times. The gene calls are TRBV7-9 and TRBJ1-1; D is unresolved. The CDR3 has 11 amino acids. The V end lost 5 bases, the J end lost 10 bases, and 11 bases lay between the germline ends. CDR1 and CDR2 from the germline V gene are SEHNR and FQNEAQ (reference sequence). CDR3 region: CASSERVGAFF. CDR3 DNA: TGTGCCAGCAGCGAGAGGGTGGGAGCTTTCTTT.

This clonotype was seen more than once but under ten times. This chain connects TRBV4-1 to TRBJ2-7, with TRBD1 identical over 11 bases. CDR1 and CDR2 (germline): MGHRA, YSYEKL. The CDR3 has 17 amino acids. Trimming removed 6 bases from V and 5 bases from J; junction bases left unmatched: 15. CDR3 loop: CASRPGTGGLLDDEQYF. In nucleotides, the CDR3 is TGCGCCAGCAGACCCGGGACAGGGGGTCTTTTAGATGACGAGCAGTACTTC.

The genes are TRBV9 and TRBJ2-1, with D possibly being TRBD1 (6 bases). The V end was cut by 0 bases, the J end by 10 bases, with 11 bases between. The CDR3 contains 13 residues. Germline assignment: CDR1 SGDLS and CDR2 YYNGEE. As DNA, the CDR3 is TGTGCCAGCAGCGTAGTTGGGGGCTTAGAGCAGTTCTTC. Translation gives CASSVVGGLEQFF.

The sample holds a few counts of this clonotype. V usage is TRBV5-1 and J usage is TRBJ1-2; possible D gene TRBD1, 5 bases. Trimming took 3 bases from V and 2 from J, leaving 14 bases between them. CDR1 SGHRS and CDR2 YFSETQ come from the germline V gene. This CDR3 has 15 residues. The CDR3 here is CASSSDGGRNYGYTF. DNA of the CDR3: TGCGCCAGCAGCTCGGACGGGGGACGGAACTATGGCTACACCTTC.

The CDR3 coding sequence is TGTGCCAGCGGCCCGACGGCCCACCCACAAGATACGCAGTATTTT. Translating gives CASGPTAHPQDTQYF. The chain combines TRBV6-5 with TRBJ2-3; no definite D call. V lost 8 bases, J lost 5 bases, and 20 bases lay in between. The germline V gene encodes CDR1 MNHEY and CDR2 SVGAGI. The CDR3 is 15 amino acids.

This clonotype was picked up a small number of times. This chain joins TRBV6-1 and TRBJ2-5; TRBD1 matches 10 bases. Germline V gene lookup returns CDR1 MNHNS and CDR2 SASEGT. J gave up 5 bases and V 11 bases, and 5 bases lay outside the gene matches. CDR3 size: 12 residues. CDR3 sequence reads: CAGGTGEETQYF. In DNA form, the CDR3 reads TGTGCCGGTGGGACAGGGGAGGAGACCCAGTACTTC.

The chain has TRBV2 and TRBJ2-3; D is uncertain. Germline loops: CDR1 SNHLY, CDR2 FYNNEI. The CDR3 is made up of 16 amino acids. Trimming left V 0 bases short and J 1 base short, with 11 bases between. The CDR3 is CASSEAWRIGTDTQYF. The CDR3 nucleotides are TGTGCCAGCAGTGAAGCATGGCGGATCGGCACAGATACGCAGTATTTT.

The rearrangement uses TRBV2 and TRBJ2-5, with D uncertain. Trimming took 8 bases from V and 1 from J, leaving 11 bases between them. There are 13 residues in the CDR3. Germline V gene data show CDR1 as SNHLY and CDR2 as FYNNEI. The CDR3 nucleotides read TGTGCCAGCCAGTCGGTCCGCCAAGAGACCCAGTACTTC. Protein product: CASQSVRQETQYF.

Only a few counts were recorded for this clonotype. This chain connects TRBV6-2 or TRBV6-3 to TRBJ1-1; TRBD1 is a possible D gene (6 bases). CDR3 size: 12 residues. V dropped 2 bases and J dropped 8 bases, with 9 bases sitting between them. From germline, CDR1 is MNHEY and CDR2 SVGEGT. CDR3 nucleotides: TGTGCCAGCAGTTACGGCGACAGGGAAGCTTTCTTT. Protein: CASSYGDREAFF.

The chain carries TRBV11-2 and TRBJ2-3; 7 nucleotides agree with TRBD2. The length of the CDR3 is 14 residues. V gave up 6 bases and J gave up 4 bases; unmatched junction bases: 7. Germline values: CDR1 SGHAT, CDR2 FQNNGV. CDR3 in amino acids: CASSPGAGADTQYF. The CDR3 coding sequence is TGTGCCAGCAGTCCCGGGGCGGGAGCAGATACGCAGTATTTT.

Ten or more counts support this clonotype. The V call is TRBV20-1, the J call TRBJ2-7; TRBD2 matches at 11 bases. Germline V gives CDR1 DFQATT, CDR2 SNEGSKA (reference sequence). The length of the CDR3 is 15 residues. The J segment lost 7 bases and the V segment lost 8 bases, leaving 16 bases of the junction unmatched. DNA for the CDR3: TGCAGTACCCCAGCCCCCCTAGCGGGGGGAGAGGAGCAGTACTTC. Translation gives CSTPAPLAGGEEQYF.

This chain connects TRBV10-3 to TRBJ2-7; D may be TRBD1 or TRBD2 (5 bases each). This CDR3 region has 14 residues. CDR1 ENHRY and CDR2 SYGVKD come from the germline V gene. With 1 base removed from V and 5 bases from J, the gap between germline ends came to 12 bases. The DNA of the CDR3 is TGTGCCATCAGTGAGTTAAGTGGGACGGACGAGCAGTACTTC. Its protein is CAISELSGTDEQYF.

This clonotype has ten or more counts. The chain recombines TRBV29-1 with TRBJ2-2; 12 bases are a match to TRBD2. Trimming at V came to 8 bases and at J to 3 bases, leaving 4 bases not matched to a gene. This CDR3 is 14 amino acids long. Looked up from germline, CDR1 is SQVTM and CDR2 is ANQGSEA. Here the CDR3 DNA reads TGCAGCCCGGGACTAGCGGGCTACACCGGGGAGCTGTTTTTT. Amino acid sequence: CSPGLAGYTGELFF.

This clonotype was seen a handful of times. The chain is built from TRBV7-6 and TRBJ2-5; D perhaps matches TRBD1 (5 bases). CDR1 and CDR2 (germline): SGHVS, FNYEAQ. The CDR3 runs to 15 residues. Trimming cost V 6 bases and J 5 bases, with 19 bases left between them. CDR3 in DNA: TGTGCCAGCAGGATACTGGACACCCTGGGGGAGACCCAGTACTTC. The encoded protein is CASRILDTLGETQYF.

There are many counts of this clonotype. The rearrangement uses TRBV5-1 and TRBJ2-7, with 9 nucleotides matching TRBD1. Germline V lookup: CDR1 SGHRS, CDR2 YFSETQ. The V segment lost 4 bases and the J segment 2 bases; nucleotides outside the gene matches: 19. The length of the CDR3 is 19 residues. The CDR3 reads CASSTGGRNRVPKTYEQYF. DNA for the CDR3: TGCGCCAGCAGCACAGGGGGCAGGAACCGGGTACCGAAGACCTACGAGCAGTACTTC.

The sample holds a few counts of this clonotype. The rearrangement links TRBV28 to TRBJ1-1, with D uncertain. The CDR3 is 12 residues long. V gave up 10 bases and J gave up 3 bases, with 12 bases separating them. The V gene's germline CDR1 is MDHEN and CDR2 SYDVKM. CDR3 sequence (DNA): TGTGCCACCTTCTGGTTGGACACTGAAGCTTTCTTT. Amino acids: CATFWLDTEAFF.